The present entry profiles one T cell receptor (beta chain) with its context. The repertoire was sequenced with immunoSEQ multiplex PCR; TCRdb's copy has only in-frame clones and lacks some. This sample has some 100,000 clones, with approximately 90% found just once. CDR1 SGDLS and CDR2 YYNGEE come from the germline V gene. CDR3 length equals 15 residues. V was pared by 0 bases and J by 6 bases, with 2 bases of the junction left unmatched. This sample was included in a study of control samples from healthy donors and cancer patients. Input material: blood. This rearrangement joins TRBV9 to TRBJ2-1; 11 nucleotides match TRBD2. This sequence originates from a woman in her forties or fifties in good health. CDR3 sequence (DNA): TGTGCCAGCAGCGTAGTAGCGGGGGGGTTCAATGAGCAGTTCTTC. It yields the protein CASSVVAGGFNEQFF.